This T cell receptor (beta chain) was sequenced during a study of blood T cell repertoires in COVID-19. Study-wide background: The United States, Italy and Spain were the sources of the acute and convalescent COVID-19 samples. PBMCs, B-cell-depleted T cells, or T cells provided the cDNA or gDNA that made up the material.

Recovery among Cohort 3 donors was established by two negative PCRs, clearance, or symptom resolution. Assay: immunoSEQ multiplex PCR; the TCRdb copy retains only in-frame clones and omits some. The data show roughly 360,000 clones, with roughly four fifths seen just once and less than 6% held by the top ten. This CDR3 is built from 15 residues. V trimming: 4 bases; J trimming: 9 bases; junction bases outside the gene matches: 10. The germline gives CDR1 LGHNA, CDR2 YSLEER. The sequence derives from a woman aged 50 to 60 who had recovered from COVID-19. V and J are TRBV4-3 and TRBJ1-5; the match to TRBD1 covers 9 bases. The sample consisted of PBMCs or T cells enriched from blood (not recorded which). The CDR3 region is CASSPSGTGSGPQHF. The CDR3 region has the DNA TGCGCCAGCAGCCCAAGTGGGACAGGGAGCGGGCCCCAGCATTTT.